This T cell receptor beta chain was identified during a study of blood T cell repertoires in COVID-19. Trimming removed 3 bases at V and 5 bases at J, with 5 bases between. The CDR3 contains 11 residues. Germline loops: CDR1 LNHNV, CDR2 YYDKDF (reference sequence). Sequencing was performed with immunoSEQ multiplex PCR; in TCRdb, only in-frame clones are kept and a portion is missing. Here the sample spans more than 300,000 clones, about 87% being singletons. The V and J genes are TRBV15 and TRBJ2-7; no definite D call. The sequenced sample was peripheral blood. This TCR was recovered from a woman in her forties or fifties with COVID-19, enrolled during active disease. CDR3 sequence: CATSSRDEQYF. The CDR3 DNA follows: TGTGCCACCAGCAGCCGGGACGAGCAGTACTTC.